These 8 T cell receptor beta chains originate from one sample sequenced in a study of cytomegalovirus exposure and HLA in healthy donors. Primers: 60 Vbeta forward and 13 Jbeta reverse. Produced via immunoSEQ multiplex PCR; TCRdb's table is partial and in-frame only. The sample has over 200,000 clones, 77% seen once. Sequencing was carried out using PBMCs. The source of these receptors is a woman aged 55-75 years in good health and CMV-seropositive.

The chain has TRBV5-1 and TRBJ1-1; 7 bases are a match to TRBD1. The CDR3 runs 14 residues. V shed 6 bases and J 3 bases; nucleotides not matched to a gene: 8. Germline CDR1 reads SGHRS; CDR2 reads YFSETQ. The CDR3 DNA reads TGCGCCAGCAACCCCGGGACAGCGGACACTGAAGCTTTCTTT. Translated, it gives CASNPGTADTEAFF.

In its sample, this clone was seen a few times. V gene TRBV7-3 combines with J gene TRBJ1-3, with D hard to call. CDR1 and CDR2 from the germline V gene are SGHTA and FQGTGA. This CDR3 contains 15 residues. Trimming left V 6 bases short and J 0 bases short, with 12 bases between. The CDR3 DNA is TGTGCCAGCAGTCAGACTGCTAACTCTGGAAACACCATATATTTT. Translation gives CASSQTANSGNTIYF.

This chain joins TRBV6-5 and TRBJ1-4; 9 nucleotides align to TRBD1. Germline assignment: CDR1 MNHEY and CDR2 SVGAGI. CDR3 length: 15 residues. V dropped 6 bases and J dropped 6; count of bases not matched to a gene: 8. The CDR3 DNA reads as TGTGCCAGCAGAAAGACAGGGGGAGGGGATGAAAAACTGTTTTTT. Its protein is CASRKTGGGDEKLFF.

The chain carries TRBV30 and TRBJ2-7; D remains ambiguous. This CDR3 is built from 12 residues. Germline V gene data show CDR1 as GTSNPN and CDR2 as SVGIG (reference sequence). Trimming took 0 bases from V and 1 from J, leaving 4 bases between them. The CDR3 region has the DNA TGTGCCTGGAGTGTACTTTCCTACGAGCAGTACTTC. Its translation: CAWSVLSYEQYF.

This chain connects TRBV5-4 to TRBJ1-2, with unresolved D. Trimming shortened V by 3 bases and J by 2 bases, and 5 bases separated the two germline ends. Germline CDR1 reads SGHNT; CDR2 reads YYREEE (reference sequence). The CDR3 sequence is 12 residues long. CDR3 coding DNA: TGTGCCAGCAGCTCGGTCAACTATGGCTACACCTTC. The encoded protein is CASSSVNYGYTF.

The genes are TRBV7-2 and TRBJ2-1, with TRBD2 matching 8 bases. Germline CDR1 is SGHTA and CDR2 is FQGNSA. V shed 2 bases and J 0 bases; nucleotides not matched to a gene: 9. The CDR3 has 18 residues. The CDR3 protein is CASSLLGIAGSSYNEQFF. DNA for the CDR3: TGTGCCAGCAGCTTATTGGGAATAGCGGGGAGCTCCTACAATGAGCAGTTCTTC.

The V gene is TRBV11-2, the J gene TRBJ2-1; TRBD2 matches 15 bases. The CDR3 has 18 amino acids. CDR1 SGHAT and CDR2 FQNNGV come from the germline V gene. The J segment lost 9 bases and the V segment lost 3 bases, leaving 12 bases of the junction unmatched. The CDR3, as DNA: TGTGCCAGCAGCTTGGTAGAAATCGGACTAGCGGGGGGGACTGAGCAGTTCTTC. This codes for CASSLVEIGLAGGTEQFF.

V usage is TRBV19 and J usage is TRBJ2-7; D is possibly TRBD2 (5 bases). This CDR3 has 16 amino acids. Per the germline V gene, CDR1 is LNHDA and CDR2 is SQIVND (reference sequence). Trimming shortened V by 3 bases and J by 6 bases, and 21 bases separated the two germline ends. The DNA of the CDR3 is TGTGCCAGTAGTATCCGAGGCGCGACTACCCTACGCGAGCAGTACTTC. Translation gives CASSIRGATTLREQYF.